This paragraph covers one TCR beta chain sequence. This sample is part of a study of CD8 T cells in Susac syndrome. For the study at large: The Susac syndrome patients that were sequenced included over five with active disease and eight in remission.

When the RNA was reverse transcribed, random hexamers were used with an input of about 0.45 to 1 ug. TCRdb reprocessed the immunoSEQ multiplex PCR reads via MiXCR and lists one record per CDR3 protein. There are around 150,000 distinct CDR3 sequences in the sample; 95% occur only once, and 0.14% lies in the top ten. CDR1 SGHRS and CDR2 YFSETQ come from the germline V gene. The CDR3 consists of 16 residues. Trimming shortened V by 4 bases and J by 3 bases, and 16 bases separated the two germline ends. Sequences were obtained from CD4+ T cells from PBMCs. The origin of this receptor is a human donor with Susac syndrome. The genes are TRBV5-1 and TRBJ2-2, with D hard to call. This chain's CDR3 is CASSPNWRQHTGELFF. The CDR3 DNA sequence: TGCGCCAGCAGCCCCAATTGGCGTCAGCACACCGGGGAGCTGTTTTTT.